This TCR beta chain is from a study of cytomegalovirus exposure and HLA in healthy donors. The PCR made use of 60 Vbeta and 13 Jbeta primers. Profiling relied on immunoSEQ multiplex PCR, and the TCRdb table lists in-frame clones only, not all of them. The repertoire table contains 70,000 or so clones. The origin of this receptor is a boy aged 5-17 years in good health and CMV-seronegative. What was sequenced was PBMCs.

The CDR3 DNA is TGTGCCAGCAGTTACGCCGGCCAGGGGATATCCGAAGCTTTCTTT. As protein: CASSYAGQGISEAFF. The V and J genes are TRBV6-6 and TRBJ1-1, with D tentatively TRBD1 (6 bases). Germline assignment: CDR1 MNHNY and CDR2 SVGAGI (reference sequence). The CDR3 is 15 amino acids. V lost 2 bases, J lost 8 bases, and 18 bases lay in between.